This TCR beta chain is drawn from a study of blood T cells in healthy people across ages. Study-wide results and caveats: Long-lived donors had more naive CD4+ cells and higher diversity than aged donors.

With a J-beta primer mix and a sample-barcoded 5' primer, a second PCR ran roughly 6 to 11 cycles. Every individual sample yielded 2.5 million or more paired-end reads (each containing CDR3). TCRdb used MiXCR to reprocess the 5' RACE reads, holding one entry per CDR3 protein. The table shows fewer than 2,000,000 distinct CDR3 sequences, with about two fifths occurring only once. This clonotype was seen only once. Antigen unknown. There are 16 residues in the CDR3. CDR1 and CDR2 (germline): SGHAT, FQDESV (reference sequence). Trimming removed 5 bases from V and 2 bases from J, with 19 bases in between. The V call is TRBV11-1, the J call TRBJ2-7, with a weak D call TRBD2 (6 bases). This TCR was recovered from a human donor in good health. Source material: blood. For the CDR3, the DNA is TGTGCCAGCAGCCTACTTATGGGACTGGAGGCCTACGAGCAGTACTTC. It codes for CASSLLMGLEAYEQYF. The full variable domain, completed using reference TRBV11-1 and TRBJ2-7, is EAEVAQSPRYKITEKSQAVAFWCDPISGHATLYWYRQILGQGPELLVQFQDESVVDDSQLPKDRFSAERLKGVDSTLKIQPAELGDSAMYLCASSLLMGLEAYEQYFGPGTRLTVT.